This record covers a single T cell receptor (beta chain). The data belong to a study of shared T cell receptors in the human thymus. The protocol was immunoSEQ multiplex PCR, while the TCRdb copy is restricted to in-frame clones and leaves out a portion. There are hundreds of thousands of clones in the sample; around 87% occur only once, and 0.0094% lies in the top ten. The germline gives CDR1 SGHDN, CDR2 FVKESK. Trimming shortened V by 0 bases and J by 2 bases, and 12 bases separated the two germline ends. CDR3 length: 16 amino acids. The data also belong to a second study, concerning human thymus T cells. That report adds: The donor group consisted of healthy Finnish infants who were having corrective surgery for congenital heart defects.

The source material was thymocytes. The receptor was derived from a boy less than two years old with a congenital heart defect. The J gene is TRBJ2-3, the V gene TRBV14, with TRBD1 as a possible D gene (6 bases). The CDR3 protein is CASSQDKGDTTDTQYF. The CDR3 nucleotides read TGTGCCAGCAGCCAAGACAAAGGGGACACCACAGATACGCAGTATTTT.